A selection of T cell receptor beta chains follows, all from one sample in a study of CD8 T cells in ankylosing spondylitis. TCRdb re-analysed the 5' RACE reads in MiXCR, keeping a single row per CDR3 protein. This sample has about 110,000 distinct CDR3 sequences, with more than 20% found just once. Material for sequencing was synovial fluid, either unsorted or a sorted T cell fraction (not recorded which). Receptors originate from a male donor with ankylosing spondylitis. The CDR3 runs from the conserved cysteine through the conserved F or W. The D gene is left open where the match is weak. Rows give clone size only sometimes, using once, few, many, or a class for an expanded clone.

D gene	clone size	V gene	J gene	CDR3 protein	CDR3 DNA
-	-	TRBV3-1	TRBJ1-6	CASSPLEKGPSPLHF	TGTGCCAGCAGCCCCCTCGAGAAGGGCCCTTCACCCCTCCACTTT
TRBD2	few	TRBV20-1	TRBJ2-4	CSATGLAGDVENIQYF	TGCAGTGCTACCGGACTAGCGGGAGATGTCGAAAACATTCAGTACTTC
-	few	TRBV12-3/TRBV12-4	TRBJ2-6	CASSPRRTSGANVLTF	TGTGCCAGCAGTCCCAGACGGACCTCTGGGGCCAACGTCCTGACTTTC
-	many	TRBV11-2	TRBJ2-2	CASSLRGDTGELFF	TGTGCCAGCAGCTTAAGGGGGGACACCGGGGAGCTGTTTTTT
TRBD1	-	TRBV4-1	TRBJ1-3	CASSFRDRDALLANTIYF	TGCGCCAGCAGCTTCCGGGACAGGGATGCTCTCCTGGCAAACACCATATATTTT
TRBD2	-	TRBV24-1	TRBJ2-1	CATSDPFAGAYNEQFF	TGTGCCACCAGTGACCCCTTCGCGGGAGCCTACAATGAGCAGTTCTTC
TRBD1	few	TRBV29-1	TRBJ1-1	CSPSGQANTEAFF	TGCAGCCCGTCGGGACAGGCGAACACTGAAGCTTTCTTT
TRBD1	-	TRBV4-2	TRBJ2-5	CASSPTGALRETQYF	TGTGCCAGCAGCCCCACAGGGGCGTTAAGGGAGACCCAGTACTTC
-	-	TRBV9	TRBJ1-3	CASSLSNGHSFRNTIYF	TGTGCCAGCAGCCTGTCTAATGGACATAGCTTTAGAAACACCATATATTTT
-	-	TRBV3-1	TRBJ2-7	CASSQETGSYEQYF	TGTGCCAGCAGCCAGGAGACTGGCTCCTACGAGCAGTACTTC
-	-	TRBV6-1	TRBJ1-2	CASSGGRPGTF	TGTGCCAGCAGTGGTGGAAGGCCGGGTACCTTC
TRBD2	-	TRBV20-1	TRBJ2-5	CSALSGSGAKWETQYF	TGCAGTGCCCTAAGCGGGAGTGGTGCCAAATGGGAGACCCAGTACTTC
-	-	TRBV20-1	TRBJ2-3	CSARGQRDTQYF	TGCAGTGCTAGGGGGCAACGGGATACGCAGTATTTT
TRBD2	many	TRBV20-1	TRBJ2-3	CSAGFSGRTDTQYF	TGCAGTGCCGGTTTTAGCGGGAGGACAGATACGCAGTATTTT
-	-	TRBV3-1	TRBJ1-1	CASSQSGRTEAFF	TGTGCCAGCAGCCAATCAGGGCGGACTGAAGCTTTCTTT
-	few	TRBV11-2	TRBJ1-5	CASSPGEKLYSNQPQHF	TGTGCCAGCAGCCCAGGGGAGAAGTTGTATAGCAATCAGCCCCAGCATTTT
-	-	TRBV5-4	TRBJ1-5	CASSFKPDQPQHF	TGTGCCAGCAGCTTTAAGCCCGACCAGCCCCAGCATTTT
TRBD2	-	TRBV20-1	TRBJ2-6	CSARDPTSGGTSGANVLTF	TGCAGTGCTAGAGATCCGACTAGCGGGGGAACCTCTGGGGCCAACGTCCTGACTTTC
TRBD2	-	TRBV28	TRBJ2-7	CASSFPLGLASSYEQYF	TGTGCCAGCAGTTTCCCATTGGGACTAGCAAGCTCCTACGAGCAGTACTTC
-	-	TRBV7-8	TRBJ2-1	CASSAPSTNEQFF	TGTGCCAGCAGCGCCCCGTCTACCAATGAGCAGTTCTTC
TRBD2	many	TRBV15	TRBJ2-5	CATSGGGSGSETQYF	TGTGCCACCAGCGGGGGCGGCAGCGGGAGTGAGACCCAGTACTTC
-	-	TRBV5-1	TRBJ1-3	CASHTPSGNTIYF	TGCGCCAGCCATACGCCCTCTGGAAACACCATATATTTT
TRBD2	few	TRBV18	TRBJ2-3	CASSPRGTSASTDTQYF	TGTGCCAGCTCACCACGCGGGACTAGCGCTAGCACAGATACGCAGTATTTT
-	few	TRBV7-6	TRBJ2-2	CASSPGGGPAAGELFF	TGTGCCAGCAGCCCAGGGGGGGGGCCTGCCGCCGGGGAGCTGTTTTTT
-	many	TRBV29-1	TRBJ1-1	CSATGPLDTEAFF	TGCAGCGCAACGGGACCCTTGGACACTGAAGCTTTCTTT
TRBD2	-	TRBV7-9	TRBJ2-1	CASSPLTSGNEQFF	TGTGCCAGCAGCCCCCTGACTAGCGGGAATGAGCAGTTCTTC
-	-	TRBV3-1	TRBJ1-1	CASTPVWGGGTEAFF	TGTGCCAGCACCCCGGTCTGGGGCGGCGGGACTGAAGCTTTCTTT
-	few	TRBV12-3/TRBV12-4	TRBJ2-1	CASSWAGVYNEQFF	TGTGCCAGCAGTTGGGCAGGAGTATACAATGAGCAGTTCTTC
-	few	TRBV9	TRBJ2-2	CASSVTQNTGELFF	TGTGCCAGCAGCGTAACTCAGAACACCGGGGAGCTGTTTTTT
-	-	TRBV12-3/TRBV12-4	TRBJ2-3	CASSSNTDTQYF	TGTGCCAGCAGTTCAAACACAGATACGCAGTATTTT
-	-	TRBV3-1	TRBJ2-7	CASSQDWARLSEQYF	TGTGCCAGCAGCCAAGATTGGGCTAGACTCAGCGAGCAGTACTTC
-	many	TRBV20-1	TRBJ1-4	CSARAEKLFF	TGCAGTGCTAGGGCTGAAAAACTGTTTTTT
TRBD1	-	TRBV11-3	TRBJ1-2	CASSLQGADGYTF	TGTGCCAGCAGCCTACAGGGGGCGGATGGCTACACCTTC
TRBD1	-	TRBV5-5	TRBJ2-2	CASSGRTGDTGELFF	TGTGCCAGCAGCGGACGGACAGGGGACACCGGGGAGCTGTTTTTT
TRBD2	-	TRBV20-1	TRBJ2-4	CSAERLAGAKNIQYF	TGCAGTGCAGAGAGACTAGCGGGAGCCAAAAACATTCAGTACTTC
TRBD1	-	TRBV27	TRBJ2-3	CASSSSLTGGDTQYF	TGTGCCAGCAGTTCCAGCCTGACAGGGGGAGATACGCAGTATTTT
-	many	TRBV20-1	TRBJ2-1	CSATLSSYNEQFF	TGCAGTGCTACCTTGAGCTCCTACAATGAGCAGTTCTTC
-	many	TRBV30	TRBJ1-1	CAWRYGGAGTEAFF	TGTGCCTGGCGTTACGGGGGCGCGGGCACTGAAGCTTTCTTT
TRBD1	few	TRBV6-2/TRBV6-3	TRBJ1-1	CASTYQVEGASNTEAFF	TGTGCCAGCACCTATCAAGTGGAGGGGGCCTCGAACACTGAAGCTTTCTTT
-	many	TRBV5-1	TRBJ2-7	CASSLLGEQYF	TGCGCCAGCAGCTTGCTGGGCGAGCAGTACTTC
TRBD1	-	TRBV5-5	TRBJ2-5	CASILGPGTGMETQYF	TGTGCCAGCATACTTGGCCCCGGGACAGGGATGGAGACCCAGTACTTC
TRBD1	few	TRBV29-1	TRBJ2-5	CSVDPGQGVETQYF	TGCAGCGTTGATCCGGGACAGGGAGTAGAGACCCAGTACTTC
-	-	TRBV5-1	TRBJ1-1	CASSFFSGDTEAFF	TGCGCCAGCAGCTTCTTTTCGGGGGACACTGAAGCTTTCTTT
-	-	TRBV7-8	TRBJ2-1	CASSLVGREGEQFF	TGTGCCAGCAGCTTAGTGGGTCGGGAAGGAGAGCAGTTCTTC
-	-	TRBV9	TRBJ2-1	CASSPHAGSYNEQFF	TGTGCCAGCAGCCCCCATGCAGGCTCCTACAATGAGCAGTTCTTC
TRBD1	few	TRBV5-5	TRBJ1-5	CASSYGQGDQPQHF	TGTGCCAGCAGCTACGGACAGGGGGATCAGCCCCAGCATTTT
TRBD1	-	TRBV2	TRBJ2-7	CASTGTGGRGEQYF	TGTGCCAGCACCGGGACAGGGGGCCGAGGGGAGCAGTACTTC
-	-	TRBV3-1	TRBJ2-6	CASSHNSGANVLTF	TGTGCCAGCAGCCATAACTCTGGGGCCAACGTCCTGACTTTC
-	-	TRBV29-1	TRBJ2-1	CSVDPRGREQFF	TGCAGCGTTGACCCTAGGGGGAGGGAACAGTTCTTC
-	-	TRBV4-2	TRBJ1-1	CASSQDDPRVEAFF	TGTGCCAGCAGCCAAGATGACCCACGAGTTGAAGCTTTCTTT
-	-	TRBV12-3/TRBV12-4	TRBJ1-4	CASSIGEKLFF	TGTGCCAGCAGCATAGGCGAAAAACTGTTTTTT
TRBD1	many	TRBV20-1	TRBJ1-2	CSASQTGDYGYTF	TGCAGTGCTAGCCAGACAGGGGACTATGGCTACACCTTC
-	once	TRBV19	TRBJ2-2	CATGQINTGELFF	TGTGCCACCGGGCAGATAAACACCGGGGAGCTGTTTTTT
TRBD2	-	TRBV7-2	TRBJ2-1	CASSLARGLAAYNEQFF	TGTGCCAGCAGCTTAGCGCGGGGACTAGCAGCCTATAATGAGCAGTTCTTC
-	-	TRBV12-3/TRBV12-4	TRBJ2-1	CASSPRDNEQFF	TGTGCCAGCAGTCCTAGGGACAATGAGCAGTTCTTC